The next 23 T cell receptor beta chains were all read from a single sample in a study of CD8+ T cells in alopecia areata. RNA extraction was followed by reverse transcription into cDNA, which acted as the sequencing template. Libraries were prepared by immunoSEQ multiplex PCR; TCRdb keeps only in-frame clonotypes and omits some of them. Of 120,000 or so clones in the sample, around three fifths were seen once. The sequencing used CD4+ T cells sorted from blood, collected at week 0. The origin of the receptors is a human donor with alopecia areata.

This clone was picked up a small number of times. The chain is built from TRBV6-6 and TRBJ1-5; no clear D gene. The CDR3 sequence is 13 residues long. Germline CDR1 is MNHNY and CDR2 is SVGAGI (reference sequence). Trimming stripped 7 bases from V and 7 bases from J, with 14 bases between. The DNA of the CDR3 is TGTGCCAGCACCATTACTGAGGAGCAGCCCCAGCATTTT. Residues: CASTITEEQPQHF.

V and J are TRBV5-5 and TRBJ2-4, with 7 bases matching TRBD2. The CDR3 contains 13 residues. V was pared by 2 bases and J by 10 bases, with 6 bases of the junction left unmatched. From germline, CDR1 is SGHKS and CDR2 YYEKEE (reference sequence). This chain's CDR3 is CASSLTGGWIQYF. DNA for the CDR3: TGTGCCAGCAGCTTAACGGGGGGATGGATTCAGTACTTC.

The chain is built from TRBV27 and TRBJ1-1, with D possibly matching TRBD1 (5 bases). In germline, CDR1 is MNHEY, CDR2 SMNVEV (reference sequence). This CDR3 region has 14 residues. V was clipped by 2 bases and J by 11 bases, with 18 bases between them. The CDR3 loop reads CASSLQGGVLGAFF. The DNA for the CDR3 is TGTGCCAGCAGTTTACAGGGAGGGGTCTTGGGGGCTTTCTTT.

The V call is TRBV7-2, the J call TRBJ1-1; tentative D call: TRBD1 (5 bases). Trimming cost V 5 bases and J 3 bases, with 10 bases left between them. CDR1 is SGHTA, CDR2 FQGNSA, per germline. This CDR3 is 13 amino acids long. The CDR3 region is CASSIRGDTEAFF. CDR3 coding DNA: TGTGCCAGCAGCATTAGGGGAGACACTGAAGCTTTCTTT.

A few counts support this clone. Different DNA sequences within this sample yield the same CDR3. The chain couples TRBV29-1 to TRBJ1-1, with 8 nucleotides matching TRBD1. This CDR3 has 12 amino acids. Unmatched junction bases numbered 4, after V lost 6 bases and J lost 4 bases. Looked up from germline, CDR1 is SQVTM and CDR2 is ANQGSEA. Here the CDR3 DNA reads TGCAGCGTGGTCACAGGGGGCACTGAAGCTTTCTTT. As protein: CSVVTGGTEAFF.

This clone was found a few times. This chain links TRBV5-1 with TRBJ2-1, with 8 bases aligning to TRBD1. The germline V gene encodes CDR1 SGHRS and CDR2 YFSETQ. The CDR3 is 15 amino acids. With V trimmed by 7 bases and J by 0 bases, 6 bases remained unmatched. For the CDR3, the DNA is TGCGCCAGCGGGACAGGCCTAACCTCCTACAATGAGCAGTTCTTC. Translation: CASGTGLTSYNEQFF.

The genes are TRBV20-1 and TRBJ2-5; D is uncertain. CDR3 length: 11 residues. CDR1 and CDR2 from the germline V gene are DFQATT and SNEGSKA (reference sequence). Trimming stripped 6 bases from V and 2 bases from J, with 7 bases between. The CDR3: CSANPQETQYF. CDR3 nucleotides: TGCAGTGCGAACCCACAAGAGACCCAGTACTTC.

The J gene is TRBJ1-1, the V gene TRBV15; D might be TRBD1 (6 bases). V shed 5 bases and J shed 1 base, with 11 bases lying between them. This CDR3 is built from 14 residues. Germline V gene lookup returns CDR1 LNHNV and CDR2 YYDKDF (reference sequence). The CDR3 region is CATSYSTGNTEAFF. CDR3 coding DNA: TGTGCCACCAGCTACTCGACAGGGAACACTGAAGCTTTCTTT.

This clone appeared a few times. This chain uses TRBV5-1 with TRBJ2-3, with TRBD2 identical over 13 bases. The V and J ends lost 4 bases and 0 bases, in that order; junction bases with no gene match: 2. In germline, CDR1 is SGHRS, CDR2 YFSETQ. The length of the CDR3 is 16 residues. The DNA for the CDR3 is TGCGCCAGCAGCATGGGACTAGCGGGGAGCACAGATACGCAGTATTTT. The encoded protein is CASSMGLAGSTDTQYF.

This clone was seen a handful of times. The rearrangement joins TRBV4-2 to TRBJ1-4; D remains ambiguous. Trimming shortened V by 2 bases and J by 7 bases, and 11 bases separated the two germline ends. CDR1 is LGHNA and CDR2 is YNFKEQ in the germline V gene. This CDR3 comprises 14 residues. CDR3 protein: CASSQIGRGEKLFF. The CDR3 DNA reads TGTGCCAGCAGCCAAATAGGGCGTGGTGAAAAACTGTTTTTT.

The genes are TRBV19 and TRBJ1-1; TRBD1 agrees at 9 bases. The V gene's germline CDR1 is LNHDA and CDR2 SQIVND (reference sequence). Losses at the gene ends were 5 bases for V and 2 bases for J; bases not matched to a gene: 6. CDR3 length: 15 amino acids. CDR3 bases: TGTGCCAGTAGTTGGCCGGGACAGGGTAACACTGAAGCTTTCTTT. This codes for CASSWPGQGNTEAFF. Complete variable domain (other parts from reference TRBV19 and TRBJ1-1): DGGITQSPKYLFRKEGQNVTLSCEQNLNHDAMYWYRQDPGQGLRLIYYSQIVNDFQKGDIAEGYSVSREKKESFPLTVTSAQKNPTAFYLCASSWPGQGNTEAFFGQGTRLTVV.

This clone was counted a few times. The chain has TRBV11-2 and TRBJ2-5; D tentatively fits TRBD1 or TRBD2 (5 bases each). CDR3 length: 16 amino acids. V was clipped by 1 base and J by 4 bases, with 16 bases between them. Germline V lookup: CDR1 SGHAT, CDR2 FQNNGV. DNA for the CDR3: TGTGCCAGCAGCTTAGTAAGGGACGGCCCTCGAGAGACCCAGTACTTC. It specifies CASSLVRDGPRETQYF.

This clone was seen repeatedly, ten times or more. V gene TRBV2 combines with J gene TRBJ1-4; 7 bases map to TRBD1. Looked up from germline, CDR1 is SNHLY and CDR2 is FYNNEI. This CDR3 contains 16 residues. V lost 3 bases, J lost 7 bases, and 11 bases stayed unmatched. The CDR3 DNA is TGTGCCAGCAGTGACCCCCGCAGGGGGATTGGTGAAAAACTGTTTTTT. This codes for CASSDPRRGIGEKLFF. Based on the CDR3 plus reference TRBV2 and TRBJ1-4, the full variable domain is EPEVTQTPSHQVTQMGQEVILRCVPISNHLYFYWYRQILGQKVEFLVSFYNNEISEKSEIFDDQFSVERPDGSNFTLKIRSTKLEDSAMYFCASSDPRRGIGEKLFFGSGTQLSVL.

The chain is built from TRBV9 and TRBJ2-7, with D hard to call. V was shortened by 3 bases and J by 7 bases, with 14 bases between the two germline ends. Per germline, CDR1 SGDLS and CDR2 YYNGEE. CDR3 length equals 13 residues. Here the CDR3 reads CASSAHEMGEQYF. CDR3 DNA sequence: TGTGCCAGCAGCGCACATGAGATGGGGGAGCAGTACTTC.

This clone was seen a single time. This chain links TRBV28 with TRBJ2-7; the D gene is possibly TRBD2 (5 bases). The V and J ends lost 5 bases and 3 bases respectively, with 5 bases between them. The CDR3 length is 11 residues. CDR1 and CDR2 from the germline V gene are MDHEN and SYDVKM. The CDR3 DNA is TGTGCCAGCAGTGGACTCTACGAGCAGTACTTC. Protein: CASSGLYEQYF.

A few counts support this clone. The chain couples TRBV5-6 to TRBJ1-1; D call uncertain. The CDR3 length is 13 residues. V was pared by 4 bases and J by 1 base, with 8 bases between. Germline V lookup: CDR1 SGHDT, CDR2 YYEEEE. CDR3 in DNA: TGTGCCAGCAGCCGGCGCGGGAACACTGAAGCTTTCTTT. Protein: CASSRRGNTEAFF.

The chain employs TRBV19 and TRBJ2-1; TRBD1 agrees at 8 bases. Germline V gene data show CDR1 as LNHDA and CDR2 as SQIVND (reference sequence). This CDR3 is built from 15 residues. V lost 3 bases to trimming and J lost 8 bases; unmatched junction nucleotides: 9. Here the CDR3 reads CASSMRQGNIDEQFF. CDR3 DNA: TGTGCCAGTAGTATGCGACAGGGGAATATCGATGAGCAGTTCTTC.

Notes on this clone: One end of the junction does not line up with germline, which may come from a read error. V is TRBV7-9 and J is TRBJ2-5; perhaps TRBD2 as D (6 bases). The J call may not be correct, given that the DNA end is closer to TRBJ2-7. The CDR3 has 13 residues. Germline CDR1 reads SEHNR; CDR2 reads FQNEAQ (reference sequence). CDR3 region: CASSLADDYEQYF. In nucleotides, the CDR3 is TGTGCCAGCAGTTTAGCGGATGACTACGAGCAGTACTTC.

The rearrangement joins TRBV28 to TRBJ2-7, with TRBD1 matching over 9 bases. CDR1 is MDHEN, CDR2 SYDVKM, per germline. The CDR3 spans 14 residues. The trim removed 5 bases at V and 3 bases at J, leaving 5 bases unmatched. The DNA for the CDR3 is TGTGCCAGCAGTGCCACGGGACAGGGCTACGAGCAGTACTTC. This translates into CASSATGQGYEQYF.

The chain recombines TRBV6-5 with TRBJ1-2; D is perhaps TRBD1 (6 bases). The germline V and J ends were trimmed by 6 bases and 1 base, with 9 bases remaining between them. Germline values: CDR1 MNHEY, CDR2 SVGAGI. This CDR3 is 13 amino acids long. Written as DNA, the CDR3 is TGTGCCAGCAGATTGGACAGTAACTATGGCTACACCTTC. It is translated as CASRLDSNYGYTF.

This rearrangement joins TRBV15 to TRBJ2-3; D is uncertain. V was pared by 1 base and J by 3 bases, with 2 bases between. In germline, CDR1 is LNHNV, CDR2 YYDKDF (reference sequence). CDR3 length: 12 amino acids. CDR3 nucleotides: TGTGCCACCAGCAGAGGGACAGATACGCAGTATTTT. It encodes CATSRGTDTQYF.

J is TRBJ2-7 and V is TRBV7-9; D possibly corresponds to TRBD2 (5 bases). V lost 5 bases to trimming and J lost 3 bases, with 14 bases between them. Germline V gene sequence: CDR1 SEHNR, CDR2 FQNEAQ (reference sequence). CDR3 length: 14 amino acids. The CDR3 protein is CASSKGLSDYEQYF. CDR3 DNA: TGTGCCAGCAGCAAAGGTCTTAGCGACTACGAGCAGTACTTC.

This chain connects TRBV9 to TRBJ1-1, with D possibly TRBD1 on 5 matching bases. Per the germline V gene, CDR1 is SGDLS and CDR2 is YYNGEE. The CDR3 totals 15 residues. V dropped 2 bases and J dropped 3 bases, with 14 bases sitting between them. This CDR3 is CASSVSGIGDTEAFF. The CDR3 DNA follows: TGTGCCAGCAGCGTTTCAGGGATCGGGGACACTGAAGCTTTCTTT.